Sequencing of this T cell receptor beta chain was carried out in a study of shared clonotypes between healthy human individuals. The table came from immunoSEQ multiplex PCR; TCRdb's copy has only in-frame clones and leaves some out. The sample has around 2,000,000 clones; about 95% are singletons. V lost 5 bases and J lost 0; bases outside the gene matches: 4. This CDR3 region has 16 residues. Per the germline V gene, CDR1 is SEHNR and CDR2 is FQNEAQ (reference sequence). CD45RO-negative cells were positively selected for CCR7, leaving out terminally differentiated effector memory CD45RA+ cells. Sequenced input: naive CD8+ T cells sorted from blood. The genes are TRBV7-9 and TRBJ2-3; TRBD2 aligns across 11 bases. The clonotype comes from a man aged 18 to 35 in good health. The CDR3 spells CASSPGTSGSTDTQYF. The CDR3, as DNA: TGTGCCAGCAGCCCTGGGACTAGCGGCAGCACAGATACGCAGTATTTT.